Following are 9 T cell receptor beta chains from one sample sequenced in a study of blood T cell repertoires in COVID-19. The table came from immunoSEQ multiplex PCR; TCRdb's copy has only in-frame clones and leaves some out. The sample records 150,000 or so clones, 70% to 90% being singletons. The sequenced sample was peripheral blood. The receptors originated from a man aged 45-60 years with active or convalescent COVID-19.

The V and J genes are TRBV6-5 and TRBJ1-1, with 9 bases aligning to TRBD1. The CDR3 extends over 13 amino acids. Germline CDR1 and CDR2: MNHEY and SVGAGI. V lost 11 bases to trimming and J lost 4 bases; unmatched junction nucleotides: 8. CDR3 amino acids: CAGARDRVTEAFF. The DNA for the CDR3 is TGTGCCGGAGCCCGGGACAGGGTCACTGAAGCTTTCTTT.

In nucleotides, the CDR3 is TGTGCCATCAGGGGGTGGACTAGCGGGAGAGGCGGGGAGCTGTTTTTT. It codes for CAIRGWTSGRGGELFF. The rearrangement links TRBV10-3 to TRBJ2-2; 13 bases fit TRBD2. The junction had 8 bases not matched to a gene; V was cut back by 6 bases and J by 7 bases. Germline CDR1 ENHRY, CDR2 SYGVKD. The CDR3 is 16 residues long.

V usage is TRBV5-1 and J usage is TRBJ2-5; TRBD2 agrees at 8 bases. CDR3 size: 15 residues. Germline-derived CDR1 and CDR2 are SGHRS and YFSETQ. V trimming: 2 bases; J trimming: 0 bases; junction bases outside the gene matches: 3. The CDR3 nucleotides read TGCGCCAGCAGCTTCGGCGGGGGGAACCAAGAGACCCAGTACTTC. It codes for CASSFGGGNQETQYF.

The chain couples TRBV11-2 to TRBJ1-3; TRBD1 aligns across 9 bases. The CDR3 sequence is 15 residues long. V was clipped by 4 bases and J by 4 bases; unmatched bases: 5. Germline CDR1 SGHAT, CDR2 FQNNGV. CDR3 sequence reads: CASSSLQGAGNTIYF. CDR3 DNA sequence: TGTGCCAGCAGCTCCTTACAGGGGGCCGGAAACACCATATATTTT.

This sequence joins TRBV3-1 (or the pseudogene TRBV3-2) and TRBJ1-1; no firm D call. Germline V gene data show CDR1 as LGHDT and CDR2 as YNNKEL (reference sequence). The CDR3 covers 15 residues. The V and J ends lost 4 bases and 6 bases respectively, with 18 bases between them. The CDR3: CASSLTQASGAEAFF. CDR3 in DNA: TGTGCCAGCAGCCTAACTCAGGCAAGCGGCGCTGAAGCTTTCTTT.

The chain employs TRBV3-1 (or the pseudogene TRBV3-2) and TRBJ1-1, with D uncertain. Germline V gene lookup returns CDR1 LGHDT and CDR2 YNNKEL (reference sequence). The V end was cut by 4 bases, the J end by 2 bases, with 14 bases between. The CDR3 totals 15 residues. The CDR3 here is CASSPSGPINTEAFF. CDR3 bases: TGTGCCAGCAGCCCAAGTGGGCCAATAAACACTGAAGCTTTCTTT.

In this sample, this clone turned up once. CDR3 in DNA: TGTGCCAGCAGCTTGGGGACTAGCGGGAGGGCAGATACGCAGTATTTT. Encoded protein: CASSLGTSGRADTQYF. The chain is built from TRBV5-8 and TRBJ2-3; TRBD2 aligns across 15 bases. The V gene end was trimmed by 0 bases and the J gene end by 4 bases; junction bases not matched to a gene: 0. CDR1 and CDR2 (germline): SGHTS, YDEGEE. There are 16 residues in the CDR3. The whole variable domain, filled in from reference TRBV5-8 and TRBJ2-3, reads EAGVTQSPTHLIKTRGQQATLRCSPISGHTSVYWYQQALGLGLQFLLWYDEGEERNRGNFPPRFSGRQFPNYSSELNVNALELEDSALYLCASSLGTSGRADTQYFGPGTRLTVL.

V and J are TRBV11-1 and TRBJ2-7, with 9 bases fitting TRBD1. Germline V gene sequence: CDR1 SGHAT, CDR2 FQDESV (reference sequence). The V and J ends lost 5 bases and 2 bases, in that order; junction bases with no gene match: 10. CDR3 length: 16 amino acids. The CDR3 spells CASSLIQGAPTYEQYF. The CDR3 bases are TGTGCCAGCAGCCTAATACAGGGGGCGCCCACCTACGAGCAGTACTTC.

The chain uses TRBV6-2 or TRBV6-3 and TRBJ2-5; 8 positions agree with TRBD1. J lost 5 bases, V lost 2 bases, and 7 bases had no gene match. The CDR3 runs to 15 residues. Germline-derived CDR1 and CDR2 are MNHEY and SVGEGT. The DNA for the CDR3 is TGTGCCAGCAGTTACCGCGACAGGGGTAGGGAGACCCAGTACTTC. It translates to CASSYRDRGRETQYF.